A single sample is the source of the 30 T cell receptor beta chains below, sequenced in a study of blood T cells in healthy people across ages (dated by TCRdb to the mid-2010s). Libraries were constructed by 5' RACE. Reads for this sample came from an Illumina HiSeq 2500. The second PCR ran for about 6 to 11 cycles and used a J-beta primer mix along with a sample-barcoded 5' primer. In TCRdb, the public reads were trimmed at Q25 with fastp and aligned with MiXCR, with productive beta chains retained. Identical CDR3 protein sequences are pooled into one entry, listed with their most common genes and DNA. The sample table shows roughly 830,000 distinct CDR3 sequences, and about 59% are seen once. The top ten clonotypes cover 28% of the sample. The sequenced sample consisted of blood. The receptors originated from a man aged 25 to 45 in good health.

The chain joins TRBV20-1 to TRBJ1-5, with no clear D. The length of the CDR3 is 15 residues. Germline V gives CDR1 DFQATT, CDR2 SNEGSKA (reference sequence). V was cut by 4 bases and J by 1 base, with 14 bases left in between. The chain's CDR3 is CSAISGGQSNQPQHF. CDR3 sequence (DNA): TGCAGTGCTATCTCGGGCGGGCAGAGCAATCAGCCCCAGCATTTT.

The chain carries TRBV15 and TRBJ2-7; 11 bases map to TRBD1. Per germline, CDR1 LNHNV and CDR2 YYDKDF (reference sequence). CDR3 length: 15 residues. After removal of 3 bases from V and 4 bases from J, the junction contained 5 bases not matched to a gene. CDR3 residues: CATSSPGQGGYEQYF. DNA for the CDR3: TGTGCCACCAGCAGCCCGGGACAGGGGGGATACGAGCAGTACTTC.

V and J are TRBV5-1 and TRBJ2-1, with D tentatively TRBD1 (5 bases). This CDR3 is built from 16 residues. V shed 4 bases and J shed 2 bases, with 16 bases lying between them. Germline CDR1 SGHRS, CDR2 YFSETQ. The CDR3 region is CASSHMTESAYNEQFF. Here the CDR3 DNA reads TGCGCCAGCAGCCATATGACAGAGAGCGCCTACAATGAGCAGTTCTTC.

The V gene is TRBV7-9, the J gene TRBJ2-5, with 8 nucleotides matching TRBD1. Germline V CDR1 and CDR2: SEHNR, FQNEAQ (reference sequence). J lost 11 bases, V lost 5 bases, and 7 bases had no gene match. The CDR3 is made up of 12 amino acids. The CDR3 protein is CASSATGDGQYF. The CDR3 coding sequence is TGTGCCAGCAGCGCGACAGGGGACGGGCAGTACTTC.

The CDR3 loop reads CASSREAEAFF. The CDR3 DNA reads as TGTGCCAGCAGCAGAGAGGCTGAAGCTTTCTTT. This chain uses TRBV7-2 with TRBJ1-1; D gene unclear. The V gene's germline CDR1 is SGHTA and CDR2 FQGNSA. The CDR3 extends over 11 amino acids. The V end lost 5 bases, the J end lost 6 bases, and 7 bases lay between the germline ends.

The gene calls are TRBV13 and TRBJ2-7; D ambiguous. V dropped 1 base and J dropped 2 bases, with 15 bases sitting between them. From germline, CDR1 is PRHDT and CDR2 FYEKMQ (reference sequence). CDR3 size: 16 residues. CDR3 amino acids: CASSLDSGPVPYEQYF. CDR3 bases: TGTGCCAGCAGCTTAGATTCTGGGCCGGTTCCCTACGAGCAGTACTTC.

V and J are TRBV7-2 and TRBJ1-3; D not certain. The V and J ends lost 1 base and 0 bases respectively, with 7 bases between them. Germline CDR1 is SGHTA and CDR2 is FQGNSA. This CDR3 is 15 amino acids long. CDR3 in amino acids: CASSLVQSSGNTIYF. The CDR3 nucleotides read TGTGCCAGCAGCTTAGTCCAGTCCTCTGGAAACACCATATATTTT. Using reference TRBV7-2 and TRBJ1-3 for the parts outside the CDR3, the full variable domain is GAGVSQSPSNKVTEKGKDVELRCDPISGHTALYWYRQSLGQGLEFLIYFQGNSAPDKSGLPSDRFSAERTGGSVSTLTIQRTQQEDSAVYLCASSLVQSSGNTIYFGEGSWLTVV.

The genes are TRBV12-3 or TRBV12-4 and TRBJ2-3; the D gene is possibly TRBD2 (6 bases). V lost 5 bases and J 3 bases, leaving 12 bases between the germline ends. The CDR3 runs 14 residues. The CDR3 spells CASSSSAGTDTQYF. The CDR3 bases are TGTGCCAGCAGTAGCTCAGCGGGTACAGATACGCAGTATTTT.

In its sample, this clonotype was seen a few times. J is TRBJ2-7 and V is TRBV12-3 or TRBV12-4; 7 nucleotides match TRBD1. V was pared by 6 bases and J by 2 bases, with 4 bases of the junction left unmatched. The CDR3 spans 13 residues. The CDR3 region has the DNA TGTGCCAGCAGCCACGGACAGGCCTACGAGCAGTACTTC. Translation: CASSHGQAYEQYF.

The rearrangement joins TRBV5-1 to TRBJ2-7; 9 bases are a match to TRBD2. The germline gives CDR1 SGHRS, CDR2 YFSETQ. The CDR3 is 16 amino acids. After removal of 0 bases from V and 2 bases from J, the junction contained 6 bases not matched to a gene. The DNA of the CDR3 is TGCGCCAGCAGCTTGGTCGCAGCGGGAGGAACCTACGAGCAGTACTTC. Its protein is CASSLVAAGGTYEQYF.

At least ten counts were recorded for this clonotype. An end of the junction does not agree with germline; a read error may underlie this. The chain recombines TRBV5-1 with TRBJ1-1; D not resolved. The germline CDR1 and CDR2 sequences are SGHRS and YFSETQ. This CDR3 contains 11 residues. The CDR3 DNA follows: TGTGCCAGCAGTTCGAACACTGAAGCTTTCTTT. The encoded protein is CASSSNTEAFF.

J is TRBJ2-7 and V is TRBV4-2; 10 bases agree with TRBD1. Trimming cost V 0 bases and J 0 bases; bases outside gene matches: 5. The length of the CDR3 is 17 residues. Germline assignment: CDR1 LGHNA and CDR2 YNFKEQ. CDR3 amino acids: CASSQDSGQGHSYEQYF. The CDR3 DNA is TGTGCCAGCAGCCAAGATTCGGGACAGGGGCACTCCTACGAGCAGTACTTC.

The V and J genes are TRBV14 and TRBJ1-1; D not certain. Between the trimmed V and J ends, which lost 4 bases and 3 bases, there was a span of 9 bases. Germline CDR1 SGHDN, CDR2 FVKESK. The CDR3 loop spans 13 amino acids. This CDR3 is CASSRRSDTEAFF. As DNA, the CDR3 is TGTGCCAGCAGCCGCCGGAGTGACACTGAAGCTTTCTTT.

This clonotype occurred many times. This chain joins TRBV20-1 and TRBJ2-3; TRBD1 might be the D (7 bases). V lost 0 bases and J lost 6, with 19 bases in between. The CDR3 sequence is 16 residues long. Looked up from germline, CDR1 is DFQATT and CDR2 is SNEGSKA (reference sequence). The CDR3 nucleotides are TGCAGTGCTAGAGATAGGAGGGGGCAGGGTCTGGATACGCAGTATTTT. Translated: CSARDRRGQGLDTQYF.

The genes are TRBV20-1 and TRBJ2-4, with 8 bases fitting TRBD1. The closer fit of TRBJ2-7 to the DNA end suggests the J call may be wrong. The CDR3 is made up of 13 amino acids. CDR1 and CDR2 from the germline V gene are DFQATT and SNEGSKA (reference sequence). CDR3 loop: CSARGRTGHEQYF. The CDR3 coding sequence is TGCAGTGCTAGAGGGCGGACAGGGCACGAGCAGTACTTC.

The chain combines TRBV4-2 with TRBJ2-1, with 11 bases identical to TRBD1. Per germline, CDR1 LGHNA and CDR2 YNFKEQ. Trimming removed 0 bases from V and 3 bases from J; junction bases left unmatched: 1. The CDR3 sequence is 16 residues long. CDR3 coding DNA: TGTGCCAGCAGCCAAGATGGGACAGGGGGCTACAATGAGCAGTTCTTC. Translation gives CASSQDGTGGYNEQFF.

The rearrangement links TRBV14 to TRBJ2-4; TRBD1 aligns across 8 bases. The J call may be incorrect, as the DNA end agrees better with TRBJ2-5. Germline-derived CDR1 and CDR2 are SGHDN and FVKESK. CDR3 size: 15 residues. CDR3 nucleotide sequence: TGTGCCAGCAGCCAGACCACAGGGGGCCAAGAGACCCAGTACTTC. Translated, it gives CASSQTTGGQETQYF.

This clonotype turned up a few times. The chain carries TRBV2 and TRBJ1-2; 7 positions agree with TRBD1. The CDR3 consists of 14 residues. Trimming took 6 bases from V and 2 from J; bases not matched to a gene: 6. The germline V gene has CDR1 SNHLY and CDR2 FYNNEI. CDR3 sequence reads: CASRTPGQNYGYTF. The DNA for the CDR3 is TGTGCCAGCAGGACACCGGGACAGAACTATGGCTACACCTTC.

This clonotype was counted only a few times. The chain recombines TRBV7-2 with TRBJ2-4; TRBD2 matches 9 bases. The J call is doubtful: the DNA matches TRBJ2-7 better. The germline V gene has CDR1 SGHTA and CDR2 FQGNSA. This CDR3 spans 17 amino acids. DNA for the CDR3: TGTGCCAGCAGCTTAGAGATCCGGACTAGCGCTGCAGACGAGCAGTACTTC. Protein product: CASSLEIRTSAADEQYF.

This chain links TRBV4-1 with TRBJ2-1; 9 nucleotides match TRBD2. V was pared by 2 bases and J by 0 bases, with 8 bases of the junction left unmatched. The CDR3 contains 18 residues. In germline, CDR1 is MGHRA, CDR2 YSYEKL. DNA for the CDR3: TGCGCCAGCAGCCAACGCCTAGCGGGGCTTGGCTCCTACAATGAGCAGTTCTTC. Translation gives CASSQRLAGLGSYNEQFF.

This clonotype appeared many times. The rearrangement links TRBV9 to TRBJ1-4, with no clear D. Germline V gene lookup returns CDR1 SGDLS and CDR2 YYNGEE. The CDR3 covers 15 residues. With 4 bases removed from V and 0 bases from J, the gap between germline ends came to 10 bases. Written as DNA, the CDR3 is TGTGCCAGCAGCCCCCGGACTGCAACTAATGAAAAACTGTTTTTT. Its protein is CASSPRTATNEKLFF.

This chain links TRBV24-1 with TRBJ2-4, with D possibly being TRBD2 (6 bases). With the DNA end fitting TRBJ2-7 better, the J assignment may be wrong. Germline lookup yields CDR1 KGHDR and CDR2 SFDVKD. CDR3 size: 13 residues. The chain's CDR3 is CATGRDSRYEQYF. The CDR3 DNA reads TGTGCCACCGGACGGGACTCCCGTTACGAGCAGTACTTC.

The CDR3 loop reads CSVEEGWTGSGYTF. DNA for the CDR3: TGCAGCGTTGAAGAGGGGTGGACAGGGAGTGGCTACACCTTC. The chain combines TRBV29-1 with TRBJ1-2; TRBD1 matches at 8 bases. Germline V gene lookup returns CDR1 SQVTM and CDR2 ANQGSEA. The CDR3 is made up of 14 amino acids. V shed 0 bases and J 7 bases; nucleotides not matched to a gene: 7. Complete variable domain (other parts from reference TRBV29-1 and TRBJ1-2): SAVISQKPSRDICQRGTSLTIQCQVDSQVTMMFWYRQQPGQSLTLIATANQGSEATYESGFVIDKFPISRPNLTFSTLTVSNMSPEDSSIYLCSVEEGWTGSGYTFGSGTRLTVV.

The chain couples TRBV15 to TRBJ1-4, with TRBD1 as a possible D gene (5 bases). The V gene's germline CDR1 is LNHNV and CDR2 YYDKDF (reference sequence). The CDR3 has 16 amino acids. The V end was cut by 0 bases, the J end by 7 bases, with 15 bases between. The CDR3 reads CATSRDIGDGGEKLFF. The CDR3 DNA reads TGTGCCACCAGCAGAGATATCGGGGACGGCGGTGAAAAACTGTTTTTT.

V is TRBV27 and J is TRBJ2-5, with TRBD1 identical over 7 bases. Trimming took 3 bases from V and 5 from J; bases not matched to a gene: 9. From germline, CDR1 is MNHEY and CDR2 SMNVEV (reference sequence). The CDR3 has 15 amino acids. The CDR3 sequence: CASSFQRGQWETQYF. DNA of the CDR3: TGTGCCAGCAGTTTCCAGAGGGGACAGTGGGAGACCCAGTACTTC.

The rearrangement uses TRBV9 and TRBJ1-4; D gene ambiguous. The germline V gene encodes CDR1 SGDLS and CDR2 YYNGEE. CDR3 size: 15 residues. V lost 0 bases, J lost 4 bases, and 10 bases lay in between. DNA of the CDR3: TGTGCCAGCAGCGTAGGAGGATTTGGTAATGAAAAACTGTTTTTT. It is translated as CASSVGGFGNEKLFF.

This clonotype was seen only a few times. The rearrangement joins TRBV7-9 to TRBJ2-3; 10 bases are shared with TRBD2. Germline V gene data show CDR1 as SEHNR and CDR2 as FQNEAQ (reference sequence). With 5 bases clipped from V and 7 bases from J, the junction kept 12 bases outside the gene matches. The CDR3 runs 16 residues. CDR3 residues: CASSPSALAGTNTQYF. CDR3 DNA: TGTGCCAGCAGCCCTAGTGCACTAGCGGGGACCAATACGCAGTATTTT. Full variable domain (missing parts from reference TRBV7-9 and TRBJ2-3): DTGVSQNPRHKITKRGQNVTFRCDPISEHNRLYWYRQTLGQGPEFLTYFQNEAQLEKSRLLSDRFSAERPKGSFSTLEIQRTEQGDSAMYLCASSPSALAGTNTQYFGPGTRLTVL.

The chain has TRBV19 and TRBJ2-6; D might be TRBD1 or TRBD2, each matching 5 bases. This CDR3 comprises 16 residues. Deletions cut 9 bases from V and 0 bases from J, with 15 bases between. The germline V gene has CDR1 LNHDA and CDR2 SQIVND (reference sequence). The chain's CDR3 is CASRIWGSSGANVLTF. In nucleotides, the CDR3 is TGTGCCAGCCGGATATGGGGGAGCTCTGGGGCCAACGTCCTGACTTTC.

The rearrangement links TRBV7-2 to TRBJ2-5, with D perhaps matching TRBD2 (5 bases). The CDR3 runs 15 residues. CDR1 and CDR2 from the germline V gene are SGHTA and FQGNSA. The germline V and J ends were trimmed by 6 bases and 1 base, with 15 bases remaining between them. Here the CDR3 DNA reads TGTGCCAGCAGTCATACACGAGGGTCCCAAGAGACCCAGTACTTC. Translation gives CASSHTRGSQETQYF.

This sequence joins TRBV12-3 or TRBV12-4 and TRBJ2-5; D uncertain. Trimming took off 0 bases at V and 4 bases at J, with 9 bases between the two ends. This CDR3 comprises 14 residues. This CDR3 reads CASSLAGLRETQYF. CDR3 bases: TGTGCCAGCAGTTTAGCAGGGCTCCGAGAGACCCAGTACTTC.